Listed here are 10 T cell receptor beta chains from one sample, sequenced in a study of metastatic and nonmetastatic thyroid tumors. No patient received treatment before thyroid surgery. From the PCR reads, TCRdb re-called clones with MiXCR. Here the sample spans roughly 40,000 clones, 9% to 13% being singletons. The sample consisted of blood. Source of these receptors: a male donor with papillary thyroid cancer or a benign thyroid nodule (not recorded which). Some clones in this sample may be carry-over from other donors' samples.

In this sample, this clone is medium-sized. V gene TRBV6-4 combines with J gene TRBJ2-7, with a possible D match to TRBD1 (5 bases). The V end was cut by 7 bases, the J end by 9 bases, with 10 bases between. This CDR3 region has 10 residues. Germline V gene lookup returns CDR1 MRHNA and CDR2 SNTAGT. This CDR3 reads CASNEGVQYF. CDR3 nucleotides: TGTGCCAGCAATGAAGGGGTGCAGTACTTC.

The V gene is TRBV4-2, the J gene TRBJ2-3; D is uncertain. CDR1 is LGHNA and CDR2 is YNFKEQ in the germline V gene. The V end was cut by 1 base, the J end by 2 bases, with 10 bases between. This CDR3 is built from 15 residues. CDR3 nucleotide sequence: TGTGCCAGCAGCCAAGCCCGGGCGGTCACAGATACGCAGTATTTT. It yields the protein CASSQARAVTDTQYF.

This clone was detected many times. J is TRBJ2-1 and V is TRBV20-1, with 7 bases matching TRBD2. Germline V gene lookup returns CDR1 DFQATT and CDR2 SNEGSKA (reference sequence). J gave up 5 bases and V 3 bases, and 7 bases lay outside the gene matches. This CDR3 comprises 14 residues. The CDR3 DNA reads TGCAGTGCTAGTGGGGGGAGGGAGAACAATGAGCAGTTCTTC. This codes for CSASGGRENNEQFF.

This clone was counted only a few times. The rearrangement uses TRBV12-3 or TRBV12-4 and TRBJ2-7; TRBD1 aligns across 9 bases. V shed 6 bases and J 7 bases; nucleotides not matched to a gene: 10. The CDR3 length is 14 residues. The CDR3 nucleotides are TGTGCCAGCAGCGGGACAGGGAACCTCTGGGAGCAGTACTTC. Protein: CASSGTGNLWEQYF.

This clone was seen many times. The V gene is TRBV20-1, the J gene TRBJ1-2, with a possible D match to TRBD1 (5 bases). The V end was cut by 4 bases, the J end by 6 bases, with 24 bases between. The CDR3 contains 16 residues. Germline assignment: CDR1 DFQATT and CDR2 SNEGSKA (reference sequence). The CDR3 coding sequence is TGCAGTGCTACGCCTACCGTGACAGACCGATCAGATGGCTACACCTTC. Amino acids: CSATPTVTDRSDGYTF.

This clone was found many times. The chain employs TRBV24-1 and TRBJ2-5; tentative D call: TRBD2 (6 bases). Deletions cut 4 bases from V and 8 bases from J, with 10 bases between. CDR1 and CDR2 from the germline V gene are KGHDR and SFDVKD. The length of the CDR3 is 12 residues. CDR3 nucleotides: TGTGCCACCAGTGACGGAGGGGAAACCCAGTACTTC. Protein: CATSDGGETQYF.

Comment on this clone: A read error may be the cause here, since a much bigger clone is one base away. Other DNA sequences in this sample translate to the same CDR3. Here the CDR3 reads CASSLASTGELFF. Here the CDR3 DNA reads TGTGCCAGCAGCTTGGCTAGCACCGGGGAGCTGTTTTTT. The genes are TRBV5-4 and TRBJ2-2; D remains unclear. The CDR3 runs to 13 residues. V was shortened by 0 bases and J by 4 bases, with 4 bases between the two germline ends. Germline CDR1 and CDR2: SGHNT and YYREEE (reference sequence).

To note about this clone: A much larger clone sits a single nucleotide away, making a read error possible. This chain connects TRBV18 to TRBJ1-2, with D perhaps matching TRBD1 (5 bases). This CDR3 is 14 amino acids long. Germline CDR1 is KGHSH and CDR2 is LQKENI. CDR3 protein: CANSPSREGYGYTF. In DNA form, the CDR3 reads TGTGCCAACTCACCAAGCAGGGAAGGCTATGGCTACACCTTC.

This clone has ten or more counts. This chain's CDR3 is CASSPRDEQYF. CDR3 sequence (DNA): TGTGCCAGCTCCCCCAGGGACGAGCAGTACTTC. This rearrangement joins TRBV18 to TRBJ2-7, with D perhaps TRBD1 (5 bases). Trimming removed 6 bases from V and 5 bases from J, with 8 bases in between. Germline loops: CDR1 KGHSH, CDR2 LQKENI. The CDR3 runs 11 residues.

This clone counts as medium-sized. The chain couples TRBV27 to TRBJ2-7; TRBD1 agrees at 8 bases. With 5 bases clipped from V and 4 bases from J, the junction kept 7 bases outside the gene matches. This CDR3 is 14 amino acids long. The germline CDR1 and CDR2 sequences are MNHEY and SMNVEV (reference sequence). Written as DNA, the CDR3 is TGTGCCAGCAGTATGAGACAGGGGTCTTACGAGCAGTACTTC. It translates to CASSMRQGSYEQYF.